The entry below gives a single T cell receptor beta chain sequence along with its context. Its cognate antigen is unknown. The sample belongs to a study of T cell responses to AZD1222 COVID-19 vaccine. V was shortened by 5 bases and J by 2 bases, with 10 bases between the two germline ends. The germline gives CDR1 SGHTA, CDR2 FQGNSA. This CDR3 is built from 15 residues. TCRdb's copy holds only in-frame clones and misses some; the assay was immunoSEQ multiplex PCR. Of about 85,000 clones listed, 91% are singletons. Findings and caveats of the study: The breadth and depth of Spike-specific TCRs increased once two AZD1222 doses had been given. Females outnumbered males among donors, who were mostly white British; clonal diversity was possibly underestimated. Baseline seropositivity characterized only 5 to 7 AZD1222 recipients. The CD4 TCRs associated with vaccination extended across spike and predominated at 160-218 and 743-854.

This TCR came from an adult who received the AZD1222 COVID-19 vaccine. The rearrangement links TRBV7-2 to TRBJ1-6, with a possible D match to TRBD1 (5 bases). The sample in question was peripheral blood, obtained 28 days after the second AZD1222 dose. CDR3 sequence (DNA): TGTGCCAGCAGCCCGCGACAGACCTATAATTCACCCCTCCACTTT. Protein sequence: CASSPRQTYNSPLHF. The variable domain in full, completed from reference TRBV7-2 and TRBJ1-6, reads GAGVSQSPSNKVTEKGKDVELRCDPISGHTALYWYRQSLGQGLEFLIYFQGNSAPDKSGLPSDRFSAERTGGSVSTLTIQRTQQEDSAVYLCASSPRQTYNSPLHFGNGTRLTVT.